These T cell receptor beta chains were read from a single sample in a study of blood T cell repertoires in COVID-19. Only in-frame clones appear in the TCRdb table, and some are missing; sequencing was by immunoSEQ multiplex PCR. Found here are over 150,000 clones, roughly 76% of them singletons; the top ten hold 9.5% to 15%. Sequencing was done on a sample of peripheral blood. All receptors derive from a woman of 80 years or more with COVID-19, enrolled during active disease. Each CDR3 is given with its conserved first and last residue. The order of the fields is clone size, CDR3 length, D gene, V gene, J gene, CDR3 DNA, CDR3 protein. The D gene is left open where the match is weak. A clone size is listed for some rows: how often the clone was seen (once, few, many), or a class if it is expanded.

abundance: NA; len: 15; d_gene: NA; v_gene: TRBV6-1; j_gene: TRBJ1-1; CDR3nt: TGTGCCAGCAGGAATACAGGGACACTACCGACGGAAGCTTTCTTT; CDR3aa: CASRNTGTLPTEAFF
abundance: few; len: 14; d_gene: TRBD1; v_gene: TRBV6-6; j_gene: TRBJ1-2; CDR3nt: TGTGCCAGCAGTTACTCGACAGGGTTTAAGGGCTACACCTTC; CDR3aa: CASSYSTGFKGYTF
abundance: NA; len: 15; d_gene: TRBD2; v_gene: TRBV2; j_gene: TRBJ2-1; CDR3nt: TGTGCCAGCAAACGGTCGGGACTAGCGTACAATGAGCAGTTCTTC; CDR3aa: CASKRSGLAYNEQFF
abundance: NA; len: 15; d_gene: TRBD2; v_gene: TRBV2; j_gene: TRBJ2-2; CDR3nt: TGTGCCAGCTCGGCTAGCGGGAGGGCCGGCGGGGAGCTGTTTTTT; CDR3aa: CASSASGRAGGELFF
abundance: NA; len: 15; d_gene: NA; v_gene: TRBV15; j_gene: TRBJ1-1; CDR3nt: TGTGCCACCAGCGATCCGGGGATAATGAACACTGAAGCTTTCTTT; CDR3aa: CATSDPGIMNTEAFF
abundance: NA; len: 14; d_gene: TRBD1; v_gene: TRBV28; j_gene: TRBJ1-5; CDR3nt: TGTGCCAGCAGCCCGGGACAGCTGAATCAGCCCCAGCATTTT; CDR3aa: CASSPGQLNQPQHF
abundance: NA; len: 15; d_gene: NA; v_gene: TRBV3-1/TRBV3-2; j_gene: TRBJ1-3; CDR3nt: TGTGCCAGCAGCCAAGACAGGCTCTCTGGAAACACCATATATTTT; CDR3aa: CASSQDRLSGNTIYF
abundance: NA; len: 18; d_gene: TRBD1; v_gene: TRBV29-1; j_gene: TRBJ2-1; CDR3nt: TGCAGCGTTGAAGATGGGCGCCGGGACAGCAGCTCCTACAATGAGCAGTTCTTC; CDR3aa: CSVEDGRRDSSSYNEQFF
abundance: NA; len: 14; d_gene: TRBD1; v_gene: TRBV6-5; j_gene: TRBJ2-5; CDR3nt: TGTGCCAGCAGTTGGGGGACAGGGAAAGAGACCCAGTACTTC; CDR3aa: CASSWGTGKETQYF
abundance: many; len: 15; d_gene: TRBD2; v_gene: TRBV6-1; j_gene: TRBJ2-7; CDR3nt: TGTGCCAGCAGTGAAAGACTAGCGGGAGGCTACGAGCAGTACTTC; CDR3aa: CASSERLAGGYEQYF
abundance: NA; len: 14; d_gene: NA; v_gene: TRBV9; j_gene: TRBJ2-6; CDR3nt: TGTGCCAGCAGCGCCCGGGGGGGGGCCAACGTCCTGACTTTC; CDR3aa: CASSARGGANVLTF
abundance: few; len: 18; d_gene: TRBD2; v_gene: TRBV14; j_gene: TRBJ2-3; CDR3nt: TGTGCCAGCAGCCAAGAGGAGCTAGCGGGAGGGCCCAGGGATACGCAGTATTTT; CDR3aa: CASSQEELAGGPRDTQYF
abundance: NA; len: 13; d_gene: NA; v_gene: TRBV5-1; j_gene: TRBJ2-7; CDR3nt: TGCGCCAGCAGCTTGGGGCCAGGCTACGAGCAGTACTTC; CDR3aa: CASSLGPGYEQYF
abundance: few; len: 14; d_gene: NA; v_gene: TRBV18; j_gene: TRBJ1-1; CDR3nt: TGTGCCAGCTCAGTTTTAGACAGAAACACTGAAGCTTTCTTT; CDR3aa: CASSVLDRNTEAFF
abundance: NA; len: 14; d_gene: TRBD1; v_gene: TRBV6-5; j_gene: TRBJ2-7; CDR3nt: TGTGCCAGCAGTCCTTTGGGACAGGGCTACGAGCAGTACTTC; CDR3aa: CASSPLGQGYEQYF
abundance: NA; len: 15; d_gene: TRBD2; v_gene: TRBV11-2; j_gene: TRBJ2-7; CDR3nt: TGTGCCAGCAGCTTATCTAGCGGGAGGGTTTACGAGCAGTACTTC; CDR3aa: CASSLSSGRVYEQYF
abundance: NA; len: 17; d_gene: NA; v_gene: TRBV3-1/TRBV3-2; j_gene: TRBJ2-7; CDR3nt: TGTGCCAGCAGCCAAGATAGTGGAGGACTTAGCGAACACGAGCAGTACTTC; CDR3aa: CASSQDSGGLSEHEQYF
abundance: NA; len: 17; d_gene: TRBD2; v_gene: TRBV19; j_gene: TRBJ2-1; CDR3nt: TGTGCCAGTAGTGGCCCGGGACTAGCGGGGGGGTACAATGAGCAGTTCTTC; CDR3aa: CASSGPGLAGGYNEQFF
abundance: NA; len: 14; d_gene: TRBD2; v_gene: TRBV7-2; j_gene: TRBJ2-1; CDR3nt: TGTGCCAGCAGCTCCCTTAGCGGGAGACATGAGCAGTTCTTC; CDR3aa: CASSSLSGRHEQFF
abundance: once; len: 13; d_gene: NA; v_gene: TRBV3-1/TRBV3-2; j_gene: TRBJ2-7; CDR3nt: TGTGCCAGCAGCCACTCCAGCGCCTACGAGCAGTACTTC; CDR3aa: CASSHSSAYEQYF
abundance: NA; len: 16; d_gene: TRBD2; v_gene: TRBV5-5; j_gene: TRBJ2-3; CDR3nt: TGTGCCAGCAGCTTAGTAGTAGCGGGAAGTACAGATACGCAGTATTTT; CDR3aa: CASSLVVAGSTDTQYF
abundance: few; len: 16; d_gene: TRBD1; v_gene: TRBV6-5; j_gene: TRBJ2-3; CDR3nt: TGTGCCAGCAGTTACCGGGACAGGGCGAGCACAGATACGCAGTATTTT; CDR3aa: CASSYRDRASTDTQYF
abundance: NA; len: 13; d_gene: TRBD1; v_gene: TRBV27; j_gene: TRBJ2-5; CDR3nt: TGTGCCAGCAGTCCCAGGGGGCAAGAGACCCAGTACTTC; CDR3aa: CASSPRGQETQYF
abundance: NA; len: 13; d_gene: NA; v_gene: TRBV14; j_gene: TRBJ1-1; CDR3nt: TGTGCCAGCAGCCAAATGGGGGGCACTGAAGCTTTCTTT; CDR3aa: CASSQMGGTEAFF
abundance: NA; len: 13; d_gene: NA; v_gene: TRBV28; j_gene: TRBJ1-5; CDR3nt: TGTGCCAGCAGTTTGGCGGGGTTTCAGCCCCAGCATTTT; CDR3aa: CASSLAGFQPQHF
abundance: NA; len: 15; d_gene: TRBD2; v_gene: TRBV25-1; j_gene: TRBJ2-3; CDR3nt: TGTGCCAGCAGTGCACTAGCGGGAGGCACAGATACGCAGTATTTT; CDR3aa: CASSALAGGTDTQYF
abundance: few; len: 17; d_gene: TRBD1; v_gene: TRBV4-3; j_gene: TRBJ1-5; CDR3nt: TGCGCCAGCAGCCAAGAATGGGGACAGGGGGCCTGGCAGCCCCAGCATTTT; CDR3aa: CASSQEWGQGAWQPQHF
abundance: NA; len: 16; d_gene: TRBD1; v_gene: TRBV5-1; j_gene: TRBJ2-1; CDR3nt: TGCGCCAGCAGCTGGGCCCGGGACAGGGGTAGCAATGAGCAGTTCTTC; CDR3aa: CASSWARDRGSNEQFF
abundance: NA; len: 16; d_gene: NA; v_gene: TRBV4-2; j_gene: TRBJ2-3; CDR3nt: TGTGCCAGCAGCCGAACCGGTGGAGGCCACACAGATACGCAGTATTTT; CDR3aa: CASSRTGGGHTDTQYF
abundance: NA; len: 15; d_gene: NA; v_gene: TRBV28; j_gene: TRBJ1-3; CDR3nt: TGTGCCAGCAGTTTGTACCCGAGCTCTGGAAACACCATATATTTT; CDR3aa: CASSLYPSSGNTIYF
abundance: NA; len: 15; d_gene: NA; v_gene: TRBV5-1; j_gene: TRBJ2-7; CDR3nt: TGCGCCAGCAGCTTGGGGCCAGGGAACTCCTACGAGCAGTACTTC; CDR3aa: CASSLGPGNSYEQYF
abundance: NA; len: 15; d_gene: NA; v_gene: TRBV3-1/TRBV3-2; j_gene: TRBJ2-3; CDR3nt: TGTGCCAGCAGCCGACGCTACACGGGGGCAGATACGCAGTATTTT; CDR3aa: CASSRRYTGADTQYF